This entry concerns a single T cell receptor beta chain. Its antigen remains unidentified. No base-level quality is on record; no much larger clone is a single base apart. The collaborating institutions used their own protocols to collect whole blood in K2EDTA tubes. Collaborator samples were shipped for TCRbeta analysis as frozen whole blood, isolated PBMCs, or DNA extracted from either sample type. TCRbeta CDR3 regions were amplified from genomic DNA using the immunoSEQ Assay, a bias-controlled multiplex PCR. In the authors' own workflow: The number of nucleated cells in each sample was estimated by amplification of reference gene primers within the assay. Sequence reads were collapsed and filtered to measure the absolute abundance of every unique TCRbeta CDR3 rearrangement. Productive Simpson clonality was computed per sample as the square root of Simpson's diversity index over productive rearrangements. TCRdb's version of the immuneACCESS table is confined to in-frame rearrangements and falls short of the full clone set. An unresolved V gene accounts for under half of the shortfall where checked; the remainder is of unknown origin. From that table come the V and J calls and clone size; the DNA was used to work out D and trimming. This sample gives approximately 94,000 clones in total; over 80% of them show up just once. The ten biggest clones cover 3.9% of the sample.

The CDR3 holds 14 amino acids from the cysteine to the phenylalanine. Just CDR3 DNA is preserved here, 42 bases in frame from base 1. V was cut back by 4 bases and J by 6 bases, leaving a gap of 14 bases between them. As encoded in the germline V gene, CDR1 is SGDLS while CDR2 is YYNGEE. The record originates from a study of blood T cell repertoires in COVID-19 (dated by TCRdb to the early 2020s). Concerning the study at large: Samples from collaborators originated in the United States, Italy and Spain and spanned both the acute and convalescent phases of COVID-19. The material from the prospective study consisted of cDNA or gDNA derived from T cells, B-cell-depleted T cells, or PBMCs. The dataset comprised deeply sampled blood TCRbeta repertoires from subjects exposed to, actively infected with, or recovered from COVID-19. The repertoires were released in a freely available public database intended as a resource for research on the immune response to SARS-CoV-2. The samples were drawn from two sources: the first 160 participants of the ongoing ImmuneRACE study, and 1,254 subjects contributed by 6 global collaborators. A de-identified subject ID, COVID-19 status, age in years and sex were almost always included in the sample metadata. Where available, HLA class I and class II types were taken from metadata supplied by the sample provider and were not determined by assay-based typing. Summary of the overall study and its limitations: Clinical and demographic metadata were provided uncurated, with the amount varying by source and participant.

The clonotype was recovered from a woman aged 45-65 years in a cohort sampled during active COVID-19. Sequencing input: peripheral blood. Recombination linked TRBV9 to TRBJ2-1; tentative D gene TRBD1, with 5 bases matching. The sequenced DNA: TGTGCCAGCAGCCCACGACAGCCCTCCAATGAGCAGTTCTTC. Protein translation: CASSPRQPSNEQFF.